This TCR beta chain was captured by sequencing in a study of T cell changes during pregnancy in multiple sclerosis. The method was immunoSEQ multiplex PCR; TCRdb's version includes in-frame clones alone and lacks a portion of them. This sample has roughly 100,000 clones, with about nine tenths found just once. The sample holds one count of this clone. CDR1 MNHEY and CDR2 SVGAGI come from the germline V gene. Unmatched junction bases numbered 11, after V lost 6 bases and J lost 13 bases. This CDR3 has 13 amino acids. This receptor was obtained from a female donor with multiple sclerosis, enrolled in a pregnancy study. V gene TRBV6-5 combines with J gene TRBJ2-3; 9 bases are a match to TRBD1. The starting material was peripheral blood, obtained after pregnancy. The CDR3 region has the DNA TGTGCCAGCAGAACCTTCACAGGGGGCTTAGAGTATTTT. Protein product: CASRTFTGGLEYF.